The next 13 T cell receptor beta chains were all read from a single sample in a study of molecular identifiers for immune sequencing clone quantification. TCRdb redid the calling of the PCR reads with MiXCR, one entry per CDR3 protein. The profile shows roughly 40,000 distinct CDR3 sequences, 20% to 25% of them singletons. Sequenced material: naive CD8+ T cells from blood, with Jurkat cell RNA spiked in. Indicated subset: FACS-sorted CD8+CD4-CCR7+CD45RA+ naive T cells. Receptor source: a human donor in good health. Some libraries in this study had Jurkat cell RNA spiked in.

This clonotype was observed many times. This sequence joins TRBV21-1 and TRBJ1-6. TRBV21-1 is a pseudogene. The CDR3 extends over 16 amino acids. Here the CDR3 DNA reads TGTGCCAGCAGCCCCCGTCGGAGCTCCTATAATTCACCCCTCCACTTT. Amino acids: CASSPRRSSYNSPLHF.

This clonotype was seen many times. The chain carries TRBV9 and TRBJ2-1; D is uncertain. The CDR3 consists of 13 residues. Trimming took off 6 bases at V and 5 bases at J, with 12 bases between the two ends. Per the germline V gene, CDR1 is SGDLS and CDR2 is YYNGEE. As DNA, the CDR3 is TGTGCCAGCACCGCCCCGGCCCACAATGAGCAGTTCTTC. It translates to CASTAPAHNEQFF.

V gene TRBV7-9 combines with J gene TRBJ2-5; D is ambiguous. The CDR3 is 15 amino acids. The V end was cut by 5 bases, the J end by 3 bases, with 16 bases between. Germline assignment: CDR1 SEHNR and CDR2 FQNEAQ (reference sequence). The DNA of the CDR3 is TGTGCCAGCAGCCACACTCGGTCGGTAAAAGAGACCCAGTACTTC. Its protein is CASSHTRSVKETQYF.

This clonotype occurred once. The junction does not match germline at one end; this may be a read error. The rearrangement joins TRBV27 to TRBJ2-1; D tentatively reads TRBD1 or TRBD2 (5 bases each). This CDR3 contains 15 residues. CDR1 is MNHEY and CDR2 is SMNVEV in the germline V gene (reference sequence). CDR3 in DNA: TGTGCCCGCAGCAGTTACGGGGCGTTACATGATGAGCAGTTCTTC. Translation gives CARSSYGALHDEQFF.

Remarks on this clonotype: This may be a read error, as it is one base from a much larger clone. This chain connects TRBV6-2 or TRBV6-3 to TRBJ1-1; D is possibly TRBD1 (5 bases). CDR3 length: 16 amino acids. Germline CDR1 and CDR2: MNHEY and SVGEGT. The CDR3 sequence is CASSLTQGGGVSDAFF. The CDR3 DNA is TGTGCCAGCAGTCTCACGCAGGGTGGAGGAGTGTCTGACGCTTTCTTT.

The gene calls are TRBV12-3 or TRBV12-4 and TRBJ2-6; 8 bases are a match to TRBD1. The CDR3 contains 19 residues. V trimming: 4 bases; J trimming: 2 bases; junction bases outside the gene matches: 13. The CDR3 here is CASSSPDGTGKTGANVLTF. In DNA, the CDR3 is TGTGCCAGCAGTTCCCCGGACGGGACAGGAAAAACTGGGGCCAACGTCCTGACTTTC.

This clonotype has at least ten counts. The CDR3 coding sequence is TGTGCCAGCAGCCTCTATGGGACGCCCACAGATACGCAGTATTTT. Its translation is CASSLYGTPTDTQYF. The V and J genes are TRBV7-2 and TRBJ2-3, with D perhaps given as TRBD1 or TRBD2 (5 bases each). V was trimmed by 5 bases and J by 2 bases, leaving 14 bases between them. The germline CDR1 and CDR2 sequences are SGHTA and FQGNSA. The CDR3 has 15 amino acids.

In DNA, the CDR3 is TGTGCCAGCAGCTTGGTACTAGCGGACACAACCCAAGAGACCCAGTACTTC. It translates to CASSLVLADTTQETQYF. The chain joins TRBV5-6 to TRBJ2-5, with 8 bases lining up with TRBD2. V dropped 0 bases and J dropped 1; count of bases not matched to a gene: 8. The CDR3 has 17 amino acids. From germline, CDR1 is SGHDT and CDR2 YYEEEE.

The table lists this clonotype with many counts. The rearrangement links TRBV5-1 to TRBJ2-7; D uncertain. Trimming stripped 0 bases from V and 3 bases from J, with 4 bases between. This CDR3 spans 12 amino acids. The germline CDR1 and CDR2 sequences are SGHRS and YFSETQ. The CDR3, as DNA: TGCGCCAGCAGCTTGGATATCTACGAGCAGTACTTC. Translating it yields CASSLDIYEQYF.

Regarding this clonotype: A clone one base away is much larger, so this may be a read error. The chain recombines TRBV4-1 with TRBJ2-7; D might be TRBD1 or TRBD2, each matching 5 bases. The CDR3 sequence is 15 residues long. The germline V gene encodes CDR1 MGHRA and CDR2 YSYEKL. This CDR3 reads CASSQEHPGTYEQHF. The CDR3 DNA reads TGCGCCAGCAGCCAAGAACACCCGGGGACCTACGAGCAGCACTTC.

This clonotype showed up just a few times. A much larger clone differs from this one at a single base, so this may be a read error. The chain couples TRBV25-1 to TRBJ2-7; possibly TRBD1 for D (6 bases). The CDR3 contains 14 residues. The V end was cut by 7 bases, the J end by 5 bases, with 18 bases between. Germline CDR1 MGHDK, CDR2 SYGVNS. CDR3 DNA: TGTGCCAGCACCCCCGGGGCAGGGGCCCACGAGCAGTACTTC. Amino acid sequence: CASTPGAGAHEQYF.

This chain uses TRBV6-2 or TRBV6-3 with TRBJ2-4; D ambiguous. Germline V lookup: CDR1 MNHEY, CDR2 SVGEGT. The V gene lost 8 bases and the J gene lost 3 bases, with 20 bases spanning the gap. The CDR3 runs 16 residues. The CDR3, as DNA: TGTGCCAGCTGCCTACTGGACCCCATGGACAAAAACATTCAGTACTTC. This sequence encodes CASCLLDPMDKNIQYF.

The rearrangement links TRBV2 to TRBJ2-3; 12 positions agree with TRBD2. With V trimmed by 3 bases and J by 1 base, 8 bases remained unmatched. Germline-derived CDR1 and CDR2 are SNHLY and FYNNEI. The CDR3 length is 18 residues. The CDR3 loop is CASSDPGTSGFRTDTQYF. CDR3 coding DNA: TGTGCCAGCAGTGACCCCGGGACTAGCGGGTTTCGCACAGATACGCAGTATTTT.